The 14 T cell receptor beta chains below come from one sample, sequenced in a study of OX40 agonist ivuxolimab in advanced cancers. Repertoires were generated with immunoSEQ multiplex PCR, while TCRdb's copy carries only in-frame clones and drops some. This sample yields 65,000 to 95,000 clones, of which about nine tenths are seen a single time; 6.2% belongs to the top ten. The sample was CD4+ or CD8+ T cells sorted from blood, taken in a trial of the OX40 agonist ivuxolimab. The receptors stem from an adult with an advanced solid tumor such as melanoma, head and neck, liver or kidney cancer.

The chain is built from TRBV27 and TRBJ2-7; no clear D gene. The CDR3 sequence is 14 residues long. The germline V and J ends were trimmed by 4 bases and 1 base, with 11 bases remaining between them. The germline gives CDR1 MNHEY, CDR2 SMNVEV (reference sequence). DNA of the CDR3: TGTGCCAGCAGTTCAACACAGATTTCCTACGAGCAGTACTTC. Its protein is CASSSTQISYEQYF.

This chain links TRBV6-1 with TRBJ2-5; D gene unclear. The CDR3 loop spans 13 amino acids. Trimming left V 2 bases short and J 3 bases short, with 7 bases between. Germline V CDR1 and CDR2: MNHNS, SASEGT. The CDR3 is CASSENTKETQYF. The CDR3, as DNA: TGTGCCAGCAGTGAAAACACCAAAGAGACCCAGTACTTC.

J is TRBJ1-5 and V is TRBV6-5, with a tentative D call TRBD1 (5 bases). The CDR3 extends over 11 amino acids. V dropped 2 bases and J dropped 11 bases, with 7 bases sitting between them. Germline CDR1 and CDR2: MNHEY and SVGAGI. The CDR3, as DNA: TGTGCCAGCAGTTACCAGGGCACCCAGCATTTT. Translated, it gives CASSYQGTQHF.

The chain employs TRBV29-1 and TRBJ1-1, with D hard to call. Between the trimmed V and J ends, which lost 4 bases and 1 base, there was a span of 10 bases. The CDR3 totals 13 residues. The germline CDR1 and CDR2 sequences are SQVTM and ANQGSEA. The CDR3 loop reads CSVAIAANTEAFF. The DNA of the CDR3 is TGCAGCGTTGCCATTGCCGCGAACACTGAAGCTTTCTTT.

The chain is built from TRBV11-2 and TRBJ1-5, with D possibly being TRBD1 (5 bases). The CDR3 consists of 14 residues. Between the trimmed V and J ends, which lost 1 base and 6 bases, there was a span of 10 bases. Germline V lookup: CDR1 SGHAT, CDR2 FQNNGV. DNA for the CDR3: TGTGCCAGCAGCTTAGGGGGGGGGATTCAGCCCCAGCATTTT. Its protein is CASSLGGGIQPQHF. Based on the CDR3 plus reference TRBV11-2 and TRBJ1-5, the full variable domain is EAGVAQSPRYKIIEKRQSVAFWCNPISGHATLYWYQQILGQGPKLLIQFQNNGVVDDSQLPKDRFSAERLKGVDSTLKIQPAKLEDSAVYLCASSLGGGIQPQHFGDGTRLSIL.

The genes are TRBV7-2 and TRBJ2-1; no definite D call. The V end lost 5 bases, the J end lost 9 bases, and 14 bases lay between the germline ends. This CDR3 comprises 13 residues. Germline assignment: CDR1 SGHTA and CDR2 FQGNSA. CDR3 DNA: TGTGCCAGCAGCCCTAGAGGATTAGGTGAGCAGTTCTTC. It codes for CASSPRGLGEQFF.

This clone is medium-sized. Within the sample, other DNA sequences also encode this same CDR3. The V gene is TRBV19, the J gene TRBJ2-2, with D possibly called TRBD1 or TRBD2 (5 bases each). The CDR3 covers 14 residues. Germline V gene sequence: CDR1 LNHDA, CDR2 SQIVND (reference sequence). Trimming left V 5 bases short and J 3 bases short, with 10 bases between. The CDR3 loop is CASSSRGDTGELFF. The CDR3 DNA is TGTGCCAGTAGTTCTAGAGGGGACACCGGGGAGCTGTTTTTT.

The rearrangement joins TRBV19 to TRBJ1-4, with 7 positions matching TRBD1. CDR3 size: 14 residues. Per the germline V gene, CDR1 is LNHDA and CDR2 is SQIVND (reference sequence). V was pared by 6 bases and J by 4 bases, with 5 bases of the junction left unmatched. The DNA for the CDR3 is TGTGCCAGTAGCAGGACAGGATTTAATGAAAAACTGTTTTTT. Amino acid sequence: CASSRTGFNEKLFF.

V gene TRBV27 combines with J gene TRBJ2-5; no reliable D call. Trimming stripped 3 bases from V and 1 base from J, with 12 bases between. This CDR3 spans 15 amino acids. Germline CDR1 MNHEY, CDR2 SMNVEV (reference sequence). This CDR3 is CASSFNWAAQETQYF. CDR3 coding DNA: TGTGCCAGCAGTTTTAACTGGGCCGCCCAAGAGACCCAGTACTTC.

Comments on this clone: The same CDR3 can be traced to other DNA sequences in this sample. V gene TRBV2 combines with J gene TRBJ1-5; D is undetermined. The germline V gene has CDR1 SNHLY and CDR2 FYNNEI. The ends were cut back, 6 bases at V and 2 bases at J, with 5 bases in the middle. This CDR3 has 12 amino acids. The CDR3 reads CASRGGNQPQHF. The CDR3 DNA reads as TGTGCCAGCAGGGGTGGCAATCAGCCCCAGCATTTT.

The chain uses TRBV7-3 and TRBJ2-7; the D call may be TRBD1 or TRBD2 (6 bases each). The germline CDR1 and CDR2 sequences are SGHTA and FQGTGA. CDR3 length: 11 amino acids. V was clipped by 5 bases and J by 11 bases, with 13 bases between them. CDR3 in DNA: TGTGCCAGCAGCGAAGCAGGGGAGGAGTACTTC. It translates to CASSEAGEEYF.

The chain links TRBV5-4 to TRBJ2-7, with D unclear. Germline loops: CDR1 SGHNT, CDR2 YYREEE (reference sequence). The CDR3 loop spans 13 amino acids. V was pared by 2 bases and J by 5 bases, with 11 bases between. The CDR3 reads CASSLGSLDEQYF. CDR3 coding DNA: TGTGCCAGCAGCTTAGGAAGTTTGGACGAGCAGTACTTC.

The chain couples TRBV19 to TRBJ2-1; 8 nucleotides agree with TRBD1. The CDR3 covers 17 residues. Trimming at V came to 3 bases and at J to 3 bases, leaving 10 bases not matched to a gene. Germline V gene data show CDR1 as LNHDA and CDR2 as SQIVND (reference sequence). The CDR3 spells CASSMPGQGPLYNEQFF. Here the CDR3 DNA reads TGTGCCAGTAGTATGCCAGGACAGGGCCCGCTCTACAATGAGCAGTTCTTC. Full variable domain (remainder filled in from reference TRBV19 and TRBJ2-1): DGGITQSPKYLFRKEGQNVTLSCEQNLNHDAMYWYRQDPGQGLRLIYYSQIVNDFQKGDIAEGYSVSREKKESFPLTVTSAQKNPTAFYLCASSMPGQGPLYNEQFFGPGTRLTVL.

This sequence joins TRBV30 and TRBJ1-1; D gene uncertain. The germline V gene encodes CDR1 GTSNPN and CDR2 SVGIG (reference sequence). This CDR3 is built from 13 residues. The germline V and J ends were trimmed by 6 bases and 8 bases, with 19 bases remaining between them. The CDR3: CACPRGESTEAFF. Here the CDR3 DNA reads TGTGCCTGCCCACGCGGGGAGAGTACCGAAGCTTTCTTT. Looking up the rest from reference TRBV30 and TRBJ1-1 gives the full variable domain: SQTIHQWPATLVQPVGSPLSLECTVEGTSNPNLYWYRQAAGRGLQLLFYSVGIGQISSEVPQNLSASRPQDRQFILSSKKLLLSDSGFYLCACPRGESTEAFFGQGTRLTVV.